This is a list of T cell receptor beta chains from one sample in a study of memory CD4+ T cells and cytomegalovirus serostatus. Sequenced by immunoSEQ multiplex PCR; TCRdb stores in-frame clones only, minus some. In the table there are approximately 65,000 clones, 60% to 80% of which are singletons. What was sequenced was memory CD4+ T cells from blood. The receptors shown here come from an adult in good health and CMV-seronegative. The CDR3 runs from the conserved cysteine through the conserved F or W. The D gene is left open where the match is weak. A row's size may be missing; if present it is once, few, many or a size class.

clone size | J gene | D gene | V gene | CDR3 DNA | CDR3 protein
once | TRBJ1-3 | . | TRBV29-1 | TGCAGCGCACGACAGGCTGGAAACACCATATATTTT | CSARQAGNTIYF
. | TRBJ1-3 | . | TRBV5-1 | TGCGCCAGCAGCGCAGAACAGGCGACTCTTGGAAACACCATATATTTT | CASSAEQATLGNTIYF
. | TRBJ1-1 | . | TRBV10-1 | TGCGCCAGCAGCGCCTGGGGGCAGGCAGCTTTCTTT | CASSAWGQAAFF
. | TRBJ2-3 | . | TRBV14 | TGTGCCAGCAGCCTATTATGGGTCACAGATACGCAGTATTTT | CASSLLWVTDTQYF
few | TRBJ2-7 | TRBD2 | TRBV7-8 | TGTGCCAGCAGCAGACCGGGACTAGCGGGAGGGGGCTCCTACGAGCAGTACTTC | CASSRPGLAGGGSYEQYF
. | TRBJ2-3 | . | TRBV9 | TGTGCCAGCAGCGTAGCGGTTCATGGGCGTACGACAGATACGCAGTATTTT | CASSVAVHGRTTDTQYF
. | TRBJ2-7 | TRBD1 | TRBV19 | TGTGCCAGTAGTCTCCGGACAGGGTACGAGCAGTACTTC | CASSLRTGYEQYF
. | TRBJ1-1 | TRBD1 | TRBV29-1 | TGCAGCGGAATCAGGGGGGCGGACACTGAAGCTTTCTTT | CSGIRGADTEAFF
. | TRBJ2-7 | . | TRBV7-2 | TGTGCCAGCAGCTTAAAAACCGGGACGCACGAGCAGTACTTC | CASSLKTGTHEQYF
. | TRBJ2-1 | . | TRBV18 | TGTGCCAGCTCACTGACGATGGACAGTCGGAACAATGAGCAGTTCTTC | CASSLTMDSRNNEQFF
. | TRBJ2-7 | TRBD1 | TRBV28 | TGTGCCAGCAGTCAACGGACAGGATCCTACGAGCAGTACTTC | CASSQRTGSYEQYF